These 21 T cell receptor beta chains came from one sample sequenced in a study of CD8+ T cells in alopecia areata. Cell sorting was performed on pooled cutaneous lymph node cells with CD4, CD8alpha, NKG2D, NKG2ACE and other markers. Reverse transcription of extracted RNA yielded cDNA, which provided the sequencing template. Assay used: immunoSEQ multiplex PCR; TCRdb lists only in-frame clones, some missing. Captured here are more than 250,000 clones, none seen once; the top ten comprise around 1.2%. The specimen was CD4+ T cells sorted from a lymph node. The receptors here all came from a C3H/HeJ mouse with alopecia areata. This mouse strain has H2-k as its MHC haplotype.

This clone has a handful of counts. No DNA is shown, since the ends of the CDR3 on it are uncertain; the CDR3 is the one TCRdb lists. Mouse gene names apply. V usage is TRBV23 and J usage is TRBJ1-2; TRBD1 is taken as the D call from the table, unchecked against the DNA. The length of the CDR3 is 14 amino acids, counting both ends. Germline lookup yields CDR1 KGHTA and CDR2 FQNQQP. CDR3 residues: CAPAVNSANSDYTF.

A few counts support this clone. Gene names are the mouse ones. CDR3 bases read: TGTGCTAGCAGTAGAGACAGACTGGGGGGGCGCCAAGAC. Protein sequence: CASSRDRLGGRQD. The entire CDR3 reads CASSRDRLGGRQDTQYF. The chain links TRBV17 to TRBJ2-5; 12 bases align to TRBD2. With the read ending 4 residues before the CDR3 end, the germline J gene is used to fill in that end. The CDR3 is made up of 17 amino acids. The germline CDR1 and CDR2 sequences are MNHDT and YYDKIL. The V and J ends lost 0 bases and 2 bases, in that order; junction bases with no gene match: 3. Looking up the rest from reference TRBV17 and TRBJ2-5 gives the full variable domain: DTTVKQNPRYKLARVGKPVNLICSQTMNHDTMYWYQKKPNQAPKLLLFYYDKILNREADTFEKFQSSRPNNSFCSLYIGSAGLEYSAMYLCASSRDRLGGRQDTQYFGPGTRLLVL.

About this clone: The germline and genes are mouse ones. The sequenced part of the CDR3 DNA is TGTGCCTGGAGTAGAGGGGAGAACTATGCT. Translating gives CAWSRGENYA. The CDR3 reads in full as CAWSRGENYAEQFF. The V and J genes are TRBV31 and TRBJ2-1; D is possibly TRBD1 (5 bases). The read gets to within 4 residues of the CDR3 end, and the germline J gene fills in the rest. Germline CDR1 reads GKSSPN; CDR2 reads SITVG. This CDR3 is 14 amino acids long. With 2 bases removed from V and 1 base from J, the gap between germline ends came to 9 bases.

This clone was counted between two and nine times. Mouse germline and gene names are used. The CDR3 is cut off 4 residues early in the read; its end comes from the germline J gene. The chain combines TRBV1 with TRBJ2-7, with 11 bases identical to TRBD2. CDR3 length: 14 amino acids. CDR1 is NSQYPW, CDR2 LRSPGD, per germline (reference sequence). The CDR3 here is CTCRLGTGGYEQYF. Incomplete CDR3 DNA: TGCACCTGCAGGCTCGGGACTGGGGGATAT.

This clone was observed a handful of times. The gene symbols are mouse symbols. The read comes to an end 4 residues before the CDR3 does, leaving the germline J gene to fill in the end. V usage is TRBV13-3 and J usage is TRBJ2-7, with D maybe TRBD1 (6 bases). This CDR3 has 14 residues. The germline V and J ends were trimmed by 3 bases and 0 bases, with 10 bases remaining between them. Germline V gene data show CDR1 as NNHDY and CDR2 as SYVADS. The CDR3 reads CASSGGQISYEQYF. The DNA read from the CDR3 is TGTGCCAGCAGTGGCGGACAGATCTCCTAT.

This clone was counted at least ten times. The gene names here belong to mouse. The read ends 4 residues before the CDR3 terminus; that terminus is restored from the germline J gene. This chain connects TRBV17 to TRBJ2-1, with 7 bases lining up with TRBD2. Germline V CDR1 and CDR2: MNHDT, YYDKIL. The J segment lost 1 base and the V segment lost 4 bases, leaving 4 bases of the junction unmatched. The CDR3 length is 15 residues. CDR3 DNA (partial): TGTGCTAGCAGTACCGTGGGGGGAAACTATGCT. Its protein is CASSTVGGNYA. The entire CDR3 protein reads CASSTVGGNYAEQFF.

Note on this clone: The gene names given are mouse names. The read is 4 residues too short to cover the CDR3 end, so that end is filled in from the germline J gene. The chain carries TRBV31 and TRBJ2-3; D is possibly TRBD1 (5 bases). The ends were cut back, 0 bases at V and 0 bases at J, with 7 bases in the middle. CDR3 length: 14 residues. CDR1 is GKSSPN, CDR2 SITVG, per germline. The chain's CDR3 is CAWSLHRSAETLYF. CDR3 DNA, as far as it was read: TGTGCCTGGAGTCTACACAGGAGTGCAGAA.

Comment on this clone: Germline and genes: mouse. The read ends 4 residues shy of where the CDR3 ends; the end is completed using the germline J gene. The sample carries other DNA sequences with the same CDR3. The rearrangement uses TRBV5 and TRBJ1-1; D perhaps matches TRBD1 (5 bases). Between the trimmed V and J ends, which lost 1 base and 0 bases, there was a span of 6 bases. CDR1 is LGHNA and CDR2 is YNLKQL in the germline V gene (reference sequence). This CDR3 region has 14 residues. CDR3 bases read: TGTGCCAGCAGCCAAGGACAGCCAAACACA. This gives the protein CASSQGQPNT. The complete CDR3 sequence is CASSQGQPNTEVFF.

Notes on this clone: Gene names refer to mouse genes. Other DNA sequences within the sample encode an identical CDR3. Partial CDR3 DNA: TGCACCTGCAGTGCAGATCGCCTGGGAAACTATGCT. Its translation is CTCSADRLGNYA. The CDR3 in full is CTCSADRLGNYAEQFF. The V and J genes are TRBV1 and TRBJ2-1; perhaps TRBD2 as D (5 bases). Read data end 4 residues before the CDR3 end; the end is taken from the germline J gene. Deletions cut 0 bases from V and 1 base from J, with 10 bases between. Germline V CDR1 and CDR2: NSQYPW, LRSPGD (reference sequence). The CDR3 totals 16 residues.

Only a few counts were recorded for this clone. Gene labels here are mouse ones. The DNA ends 4 residues before the CDR3 does, and the rest of the CDR3 is filled in from the germline J gene. V usage is TRBV13-3 and J usage is TRBJ2-2; TRBD2 matches at 7 bases. CDR1 is NNHDY, CDR2 SYVADS, per germline. The CDR3 sequence is 14 residues long. V trimming: 5 bases; J trimming: 1 base; junction bases outside the gene matches: 2. The CDR3: CASRLGLNTGQLYF. CDR3 DNA (partial): TGTGCCAGCAGACTGGGGCTAAACACCGGG.

On this clone: Gene names refer to mouse genes. The read halts 4 residues ahead of the CDR3 end, with the missing end drawn from the germline J gene. This chain uses TRBV13-3 with TRBJ2-3; TRBD1 matches at 9 bases. V gave up 3 bases and J gave up 1 base; unmatched junction bases: 3. CDR1 and CDR2 from the germline V gene are NNHDY and SYVADS. The CDR3 runs 15 residues. The CDR3 bases that were read are TGTGCCAGCAGTGGGACAGGGGCAGGTGCAGAA. It yields the protein CASSGTGAGAE. The CDR3 in full is CASSGTGAGAETLYF.

About this clone itself: Gene names denote mouse genes. The observed sequence ends 4 residues before the CDR3 terminus, with the missing tail filled in from the germline J gene. J is TRBJ2-1 and V is TRBV19; D perhaps matches TRBD2 (6 bases). This CDR3 is built from 14 residues. Trimming pared 5 bases from V and 0 bases from J, leaving 9 bases between. Germline-derived CDR1 and CDR2 are FNHDT and SITEND (reference sequence). CDR3 in amino acids: CASRDWYNYAEQFF. The CDR3 DNA, read in part, is TGTGCCAGCAGAGACTGGTATAACTATGCT.

This clone has more than one count but fewer than ten. Germline and genes here are mouse. The read terminates 4 residues before the CDR3 end, so the remaining end is supplied by the germline J gene. The V gene is TRBV1, the J gene TRBJ2-3, with 8 nucleotides matching TRBD1. CDR3 length: 15 amino acids. After removal of 0 bases from V and 3 bases from J, the junction contained 2 bases not matched to a gene. From germline, CDR1 is NSQYPW and CDR2 LRSPGD (reference sequence). The CDR3 DNA, read in part, is TGCACCTGCAGTGCAGATAGGGACAGGGCAGAA. Translating it yields CTCSADRDRAE. The whole CDR3 protein is CTCSADRDRAETLYF.

The table lists this clone with a few counts. The genes are named according to mouse. The read is 4 residues too short to cover the CDR3 end, so that end is filled in from the germline J gene. Other DNA sequences from this sample encode an identical CDR3 as well. The rearrangement links TRBV13-3 to TRBJ2-7, with 7 bases aligning to TRBD1. Germline V lookup: CDR1 NNHDY, CDR2 SYVADS. This CDR3 region has 14 residues. The covered CDR3 bases are TGTGCCAGCAGTGATGCTGGGACAGATTAT. It translates to CASSDAGTDY. From start to end, the CDR3 is CASSDAGTDYEQYF.

Note on this clone: Gene names and germline refer to mouse. The CDR3 end is not reached by the read, which stops 4 residues before it; the germline J gene fills it in. Different DNA sequences within this sample yield the same CDR3. This chain uses TRBV13-1 with TRBJ2-3, with 7 bases identical to TRBD1. This CDR3 has 15 residues. Germline CDR1 NSHNY, CDR2 SYGAGN. Trimming took 1 base from V and 3 from J; bases not matched to a gene: 5. CDR3 in amino acids: CASSDHRGGAETLYF. CDR3 DNA, as far as it was read: TGTGCCAGCAGTGATCACAGGGGTGGCGCAGAA.

This clone has more than one count but fewer than ten. Gene names and germline refer to mouse. The read comes to an end 4 residues before the CDR3 does, leaving the germline J gene to fill in the end. The identical CDR3 is also encoded by other nucleotide sequences in the sample. The J gene is TRBJ2-1, the V gene TRBV1, with D tentatively TRBD1 (5 bases). The CDR3 is made up of 15 amino acids. Trimming pared 1 base from V and 0 bases from J, leaving 7 bases between. Germline V gives CDR1 NSQYPW, CDR2 LRSPGD (reference sequence). The sequenced CDR3 bases are TGCACCTGCAGTGCAGGGACAAATAACTATGCT. This codes for CTCSAGTNNYA. The CDR3, in full, reads CTCSAGTNNYAEQFF.

Remarks on this clone: Mouse germline and gene names are used. Read data end 4 residues before the CDR3 end; the end is taken from the germline J gene. The identical CDR3 is also encoded by other nucleotide sequences in the sample. The chain combines TRBV1 with TRBJ2-2; 8 nucleotides agree with TRBD2. Germline V CDR1 and CDR2: NSQYPW, LRSPGD (reference sequence). The CDR3 loop spans 16 amino acids. Trimming at V came to 1 base and at J to 3 bases, leaving 4 bases not matched to a gene. The CDR3 region is CTCSAGGGADTGQLYF. The sequenced CDR3 bases are TGCACCTGCAGTGCAGGGGGGGGCGCGGACACCGGG.

Comment on this clone: The germline and genes are mouse ones. The sequenced fragment ends 4 residues before the CDR3 boundary, so the rest is inferred from the germline J gene. The rearrangement links TRBV13-1 to TRBJ1-1; D remains ambiguous. CDR1 is NSHNY and CDR2 is SYGAGN in the germline V gene. Trimming left V 5 bases short and J 0 bases short, with 5 bases between. The CDR3 has 12 amino acids. CDR3 region: CASRTPNTEVFF. The CDR3 bases that were read are TGTGCCAGCAGAACACCAAACACA.

This clone was counted many times. Genes and germline are mouse. Coverage ceases 3 residues before the CDR3 finishes, and the germline J gene fills in the end. This chain joins TRBV13-1 and TRBJ1-6; D gene uncertain. TRBJ1-6 is labeled an ORF, and its function is uncertain. Germline CDR1 is NSHNY and CDR2 is SYGAGN. This CDR3 is built from 13 residues. The V end lost 0 bases, the J end lost 5 bases, and 3 bases lay between the germline ends. The CDR3 DNA, read in part, is TGTGCCAGCAGTGATGTAGATAATTCGCCC. It yields the protein CASSDVDNSP. The full CDR3 is CASSDVDNSPLYF.

This clone was found many times. Gene names follow the mouse nomenclature. Read data end 4 residues before the CDR3 end; the end is taken from the germline J gene. This CDR3 is also generated by other DNA sequences in the sample. The gene calls are TRBV1 and TRBJ2-7; tentative D call: TRBD1 (6 bases). This CDR3 comprises 12 residues. CDR1 NSQYPW and CDR2 LRSPGD come from the germline V gene (reference sequence). V gave up 4 bases and J gave up 3 bases, with 7 bases separating them. CDR3 bases read: TGCACCTGCAGTGGGACAGACTAT. Its translation is CTCSGTDY. The whole CDR3 sequence is CTCSGTDYEQYF. Full variable domain (rest looked up from reference TRBV1 and TRBJ2-7): VTLLEQNPRWRLVPRGQAVNLRCILKNSQYPWMSWYQQDLQKQLQWLFTLRSPGDKEVKSLPGADYLATRVTDTELRLQVANMSQGRTLYCTCSGTDYEQYFGPGTRLTVL.

This clone appeared a few times. Mouse gene names apply. The read terminates 4 residues ahead of where the CDR3 ends, so the germline J gene completes it. The V call is TRBV13-2, the J call TRBJ2-5; 8 nucleotides line up with TRBD2. Germline assignment: CDR1 NNHNN and CDR2 SYGAGS (reference sequence). This CDR3 comprises 18 residues. The junction had 10 bases not matched to a gene; V was cut back by 0 bases and J by 1 base. The CDR3 loop reads CASGDAAGGRLDQDTQYF. CDR3 DNA, as far as it was read: TGTGCCAGCGGTGATGCTGCTGGGGGGCGTCTGGACCAAGAC.